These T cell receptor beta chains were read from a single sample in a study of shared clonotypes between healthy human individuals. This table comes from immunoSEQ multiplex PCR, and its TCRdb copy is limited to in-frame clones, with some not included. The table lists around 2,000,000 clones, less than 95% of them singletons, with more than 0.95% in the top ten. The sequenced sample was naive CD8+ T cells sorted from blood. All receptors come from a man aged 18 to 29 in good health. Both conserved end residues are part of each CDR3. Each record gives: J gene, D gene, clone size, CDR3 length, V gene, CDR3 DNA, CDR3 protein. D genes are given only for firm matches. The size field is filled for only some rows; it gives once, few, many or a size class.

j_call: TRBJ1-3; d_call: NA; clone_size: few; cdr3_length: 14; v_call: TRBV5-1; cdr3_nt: TGCGCCAGCAGCTTGTCAGGGACTGGAAACACCATATATTTT; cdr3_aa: CASSLSGTGNTIYF
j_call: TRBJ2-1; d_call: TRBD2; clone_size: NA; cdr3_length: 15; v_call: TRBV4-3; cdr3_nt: TGCGCCAGCAGCCAAGCTAGCGGTATATACAATGAGCAGTTCTTC; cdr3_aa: CASSQASGIYNEQFF
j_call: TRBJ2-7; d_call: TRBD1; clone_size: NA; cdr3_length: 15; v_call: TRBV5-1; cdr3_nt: TGCGCCAGCAGCTCCAATCCGGGACAGACAAGGGAGCAGTACTTC; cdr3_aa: CASSSNPGQTREQYF
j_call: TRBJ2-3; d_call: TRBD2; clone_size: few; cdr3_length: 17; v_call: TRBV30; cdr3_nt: TGTGCCTGGTCAATTCTAGCGGGAGCCAAAGGGTCAGATACGCAGTATTTT; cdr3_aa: CAWSILAGAKGSDTQYF
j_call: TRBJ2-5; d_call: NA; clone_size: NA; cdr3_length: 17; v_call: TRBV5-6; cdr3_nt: TGTGCCAGCAGATCGGTGCAGGGCCAGGGGCCCCAAGAGACCCAGTACTTC; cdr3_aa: CASRSVQGQGPQETQYF
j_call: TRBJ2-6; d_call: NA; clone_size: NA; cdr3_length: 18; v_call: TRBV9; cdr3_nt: TGTGCCAGCAGCGTAGGGACCTCGGTTAGTGGTGGGGCCAACGTCCTGACTTTC; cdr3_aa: CASSVGTSVSGGANVLTF
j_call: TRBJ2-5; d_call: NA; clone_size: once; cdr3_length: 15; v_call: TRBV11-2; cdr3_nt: TGTGCCAGCAGCTTAGCGGCCTCCGGGGGAGAGACCCAGTACTTC; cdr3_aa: CASSLAASGGETQYF
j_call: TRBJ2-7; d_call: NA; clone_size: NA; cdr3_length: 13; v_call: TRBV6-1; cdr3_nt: TGTGCCAGCAGTGGCGGGGACTCCTACGAGCAGTACTTC; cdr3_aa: CASSGGDSYEQYF
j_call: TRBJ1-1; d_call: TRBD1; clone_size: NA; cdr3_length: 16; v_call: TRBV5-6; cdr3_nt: TGTGCCAGCAGCAGGGACAGGGGGCTTATGAACACTGAAGCTTTCTTT; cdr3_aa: CASSRDRGLMNTEAFF
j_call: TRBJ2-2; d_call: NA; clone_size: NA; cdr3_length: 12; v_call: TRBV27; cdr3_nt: TGTGCCAGCAGTTTAAGGTCCGGGGAGCTGTTTTTT; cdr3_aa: CASSLRSGELFF
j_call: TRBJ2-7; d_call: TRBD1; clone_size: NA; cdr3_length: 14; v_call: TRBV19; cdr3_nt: TGTGCCAGTAGCACGACAGGGGGCAGCTACGAGCAGTACTTC; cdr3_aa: CASSTTGGSYEQYF
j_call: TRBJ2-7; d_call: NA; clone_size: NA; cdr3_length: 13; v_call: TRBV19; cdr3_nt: TGTGCCAGTAGTATTTTTGCCTTGCGGGAGCAGTACTTC; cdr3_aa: CASSIFALREQYF
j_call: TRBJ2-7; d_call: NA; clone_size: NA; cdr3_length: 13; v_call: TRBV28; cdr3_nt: TGTGCCAGCAGTTCAACCCGACCTCACGAGCAGTACTTC; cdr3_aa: CASSSTRPHEQYF
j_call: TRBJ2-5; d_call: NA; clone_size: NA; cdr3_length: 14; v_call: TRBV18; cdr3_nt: TGTGCCAGCTCACCTATTGACATGGGAGAGACCCAGTACTTC; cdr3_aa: CASSPIDMGETQYF
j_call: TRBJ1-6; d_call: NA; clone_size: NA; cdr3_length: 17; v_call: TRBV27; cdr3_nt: TGTGCCAGCAGCCGTTTGGGGGTTAGTCCGGGTAATTCACCCCTCCACTTT; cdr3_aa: CASSRLGVSPGNSPLHF
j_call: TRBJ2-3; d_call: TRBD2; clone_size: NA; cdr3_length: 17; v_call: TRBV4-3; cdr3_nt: TGCGCCAGCAGCCAAGAACTAGCGGGAGCGGAGACAGATACGCAGTATTTT; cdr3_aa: CASSQELAGAETDTQYF
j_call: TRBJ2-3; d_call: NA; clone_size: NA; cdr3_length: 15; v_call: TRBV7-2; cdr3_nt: TGTGCCAGCAGCTTAAGGTTGGCGCCCACAGATACGCAGTATTTT; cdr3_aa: CASSLRLAPTDTQYF
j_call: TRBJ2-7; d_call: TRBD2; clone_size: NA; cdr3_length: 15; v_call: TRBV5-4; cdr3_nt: TGTGCCAGCAGCTCTTGGACTAGCGGGGGCTACGAGCAGTACTTC; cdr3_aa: CASSSWTSGGYEQYF
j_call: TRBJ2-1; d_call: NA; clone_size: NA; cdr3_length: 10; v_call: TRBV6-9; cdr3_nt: TGTGCCAGGCTAGCCCATGAGCAGTTCTTC; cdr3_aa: CARLAHEQFF
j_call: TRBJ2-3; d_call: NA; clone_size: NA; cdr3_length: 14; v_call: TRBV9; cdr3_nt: TGTGCCAGCAGCGTTCCCGACAGCACAGATACGCAGTATTTT; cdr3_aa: CASSVPDSTDTQYF
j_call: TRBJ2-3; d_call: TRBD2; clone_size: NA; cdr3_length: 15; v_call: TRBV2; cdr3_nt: TGTGCCAGCAGTGAAGCAGGGGGACTAGCGGGTACGCAGTATTTT; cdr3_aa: CASSEAGGLAGTQYF
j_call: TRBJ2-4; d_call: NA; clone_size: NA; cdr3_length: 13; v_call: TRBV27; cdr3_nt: TGTGCCAGCAGTTCCAACAGCCTGAACATTCAGTACTTC; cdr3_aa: CASSSNSLNIQYF
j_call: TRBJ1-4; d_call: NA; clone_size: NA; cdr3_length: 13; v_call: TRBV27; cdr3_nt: TGTGCCAGCTGTACGACGAGGGGTGAAAAACTGTTTTTT; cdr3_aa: CASCTTRGEKLFF
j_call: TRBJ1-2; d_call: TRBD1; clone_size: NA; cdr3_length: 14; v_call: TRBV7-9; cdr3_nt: TGTGCCAGCAGCCTGGGACAGGGTGGGTATGGCTACACCTTC; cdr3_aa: CASSLGQGGYGYTF
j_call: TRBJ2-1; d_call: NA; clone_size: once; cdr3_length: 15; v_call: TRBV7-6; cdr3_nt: TGTGCCAGCAGCTTAGAGGTTCTAGCGACGAATGAGCAGTTCTTC; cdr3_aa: CASSLEVLATNEQFF
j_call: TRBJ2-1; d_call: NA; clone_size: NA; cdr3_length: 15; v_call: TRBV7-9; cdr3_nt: TGTGCCAGCAGCTTAGTGGGGAATACATACAATGAGCAGTTCTTC; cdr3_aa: CASSLVGNTYNEQFF